This T cell receptor (beta chain) was sequenced in a study of CD8+CD57+ T cells in acquired aplastic anemia. Points from the study as a whole: With respect to CD8+ Simpson's diversity, patients and controls did not differ significantly.

The template used for profiling TCR beta VDJ and CDR3 was genomic DNA. TCRdb re-called the reads through MiXCR, storing one row per CDR3 protein. The table shows 200,000 to 250,000 distinct CDR3 sequences, with 60% to 65% occurring only once. Notes on this clonotype: The antigen remains unidentified.

The V segment lost 5 bases and the J segment 7 bases; nucleotides outside the gene matches: 2. Germline V gives CDR1 KGHDR, CDR2 SFDVKD. The CDR3 is 12 amino acids. The clonotype originates from a human donor in good health. Sequencing input: sorted CD4+, CD8+, or CD8+CD57+ T cells (not recorded which) from PBMCs. J is TRBJ1-2 and V is TRBV24-1; TRBD1 aligns across 8 bases. CDR3 sequence (DNA): TGTGCCACCAGTGGACAGGGGCTTGGCTACACCTTC. It is translated as CATSGQGLGYTF.